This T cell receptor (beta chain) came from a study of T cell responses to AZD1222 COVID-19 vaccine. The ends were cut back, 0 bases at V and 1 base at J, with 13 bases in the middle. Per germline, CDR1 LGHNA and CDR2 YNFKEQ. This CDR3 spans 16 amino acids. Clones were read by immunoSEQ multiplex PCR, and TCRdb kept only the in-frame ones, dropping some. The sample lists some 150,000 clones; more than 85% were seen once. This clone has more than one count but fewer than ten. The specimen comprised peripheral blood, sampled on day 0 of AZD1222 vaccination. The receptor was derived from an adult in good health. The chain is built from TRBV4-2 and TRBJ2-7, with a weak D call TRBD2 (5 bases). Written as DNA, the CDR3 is TGTGCCAGCAGCCAAGATCCATCCGGGGAGTCCTACGAGCAGTACTTC. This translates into CASSQDPSGESYEQYF.